This T cell receptor (beta chain) is drawn from a study of blood T cell repertoires in COVID-19. Overall study context: Samples of COVID-19 (acute and convalescent) were obtained from the United States, Italy and Spain. T cells, B-cell-depleted T cells, or PBMCs provided the cDNA or gDNA that served as material.

The CDR3 is 14 residues long. Trimming shortened V by 4 bases and J by 5 bases, and 15 bases separated the two germline ends. CDR1 and CDR2 from the germline V gene are SGHDT and YYEEEE. Under the authors' procedure: Amplifying reference gene primers gave estimates of nucleated cell counts. The table came from immunoSEQ multiplex PCR; TCRdb's copy has only in-frame clones and leaves some out. D and trimming come from the DNA, and the V and J calls and clone size come from that table. The data show some 56,000 clones, with around nine tenths seen just once and approximately 6% held by the top ten. This sequence was found in a woman aged 60-75 years with COVID-19, enrolled during active disease. The material sequenced was peripheral blood. The J gene is TRBJ2-5, the V gene TRBV5-6; D is undetermined. CDR3 DNA: TGTGCCAGCAGCCCTCCTACCCTTCGGGAGACCCAGTACTTC. This gives the protein CASSPPTLRETQYF.